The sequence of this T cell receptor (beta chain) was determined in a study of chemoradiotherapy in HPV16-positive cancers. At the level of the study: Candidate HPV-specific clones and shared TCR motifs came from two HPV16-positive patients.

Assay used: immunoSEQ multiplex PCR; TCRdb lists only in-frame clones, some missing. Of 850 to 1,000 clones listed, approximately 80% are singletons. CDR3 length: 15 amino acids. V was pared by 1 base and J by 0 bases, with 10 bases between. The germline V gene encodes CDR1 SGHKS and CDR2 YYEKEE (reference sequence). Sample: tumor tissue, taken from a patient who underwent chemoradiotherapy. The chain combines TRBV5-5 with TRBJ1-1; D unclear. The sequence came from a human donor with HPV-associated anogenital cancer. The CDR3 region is CASSLFGHLNTEAFF. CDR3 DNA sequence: TGTGCCAGCAGCTTGTTTGGCCATTTGAACACTGAAGCTTTCTTT.